The entry below describes one T cell receptor beta chain. This clone was counted a few times. Its target antigen remains unknown. Base qualities are not at hand, and no much larger clone is one base apart. TCR beta CDR3 regions were sequenced from DNA using the immunoSEQ Assay. The study's own analysis went as follows. T cell density was computed as TCR beta template counts normalized to usable DNA estimated by amplifying housekeeping genes. Richness was estimated using the preseqR package, with extrapolation to 400,000 templates for PBMC samples and to 120,000 templates for tissue samples. Clonality was taken to be one minus Pielou's evenness. Tissue-enriched TCRs were identified through differential abundance testing performed on productive amino-acid clonotypes, with a minimum total count of 5 and an alpha of 0.1. The Jaccard Index and the Morisita Overlap Index were used to measure repertoire overlap between compartments. TCR beta CDR3s were clustered by GLIPH together with public tetramer-defined viral CDR3s, and at least three viral sequences plus V-gene enrichment were required for viral motifs. TCRdb mirrors the immuneACCESS table, restricted to in-frame sequences. Some clones are absent from its copies; in checked studies, under half trace to an unresolved V gene, and the reason for the others is unknown. V and J calls and clone size are given by that table; D and trimming were obtained from the DNA. The sample has 2,400 or so clones on record, 25% to 35% of them singletons. The ten top clones hold approximately 12% of the sample.

At diagnosis, peripheral blood, uninvolved tumor-adjacent lung and tumor were collected and were preserved as a mix of fresh-frozen and FFPE material. This record comes from a study of T cells in localized non-small cell lung cancer (TCRdb year 2020). At the level of the whole study: T cell repertoires of 200 to 250 early-stage NSCLC patients were analyzed, with tumors being compared against uninvolved tumor-adjacent lungs. The cohort comprised a few hundred treatment-naïve NSCLC patients with resected, localized lung tumors. NSCLC patients had a mean age of around 61 years, and around 130 were male and 85 to 110 female.

Clipping removes 3 bases from V and 2 bases from J, with 22 as the unmatched junction base count. The CDR1 and CDR2 encoded by the germline V gene are SGDLS and YYNGEE. Including the terminal cysteine and phenylalanine, the CDR3 comprises 21 residues. CDR3 DNA only is kept here, 63 bases in frame from base 1. Study-wide conclusions, independent of this receptor: A median of about 55 of the top 100 tumor clones were detected in paired uninvolved adjacent lung, and some 30 of these tumor clones were also found among the top 100 clones of the paired uninvolved adjacent lung. Higher T cell density in blood was associated with longer overall survival, whereas higher clonality in adjacent lung was associated with shorter survival. Because multi-region tumor sequencing was not performed, intratumor heterogeneity could not be ruled out. The highest T cell clonality was observed in uninvolved tumor-adjacent lung, where clonality exceeded that of tumor, suggesting that antigenic responses were more focused in uninvolved tumor-adjacent lung. Because the study design was exploratory, TCR variables were selected using unadjusted p-values without false-discovery rate correction.

The material was lung tumor tissue, obtained before any cancer treatment. This receptor chain uses TRBV9 and TRBJ2-1; the junction holds 8 bases that match TRBD1. The receptor was isolated from a man aged 18-49 years with stage I lung adenocarcinoma. The CDR3 has the sequence CASSAPISSLGQGQTYNEQFF. The DNA reads TGTGCCAGCAGCGCCCCAATTTCTTCGTTAGGACAGGGACAGACCTACAATGAGCAGTTCTTC.